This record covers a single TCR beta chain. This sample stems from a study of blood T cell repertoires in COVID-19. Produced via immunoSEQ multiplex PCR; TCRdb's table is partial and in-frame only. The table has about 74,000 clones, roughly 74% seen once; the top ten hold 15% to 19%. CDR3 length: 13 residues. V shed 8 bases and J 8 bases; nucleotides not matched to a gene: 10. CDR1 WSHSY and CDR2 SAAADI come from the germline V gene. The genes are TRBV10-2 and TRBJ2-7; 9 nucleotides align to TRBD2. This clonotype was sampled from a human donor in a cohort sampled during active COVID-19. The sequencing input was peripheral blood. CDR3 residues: CASAGASGKQQYF. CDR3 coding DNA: TGCGCCAGCGCGGGGGCTAGCGGGAAGCAGCAGTACTTC.